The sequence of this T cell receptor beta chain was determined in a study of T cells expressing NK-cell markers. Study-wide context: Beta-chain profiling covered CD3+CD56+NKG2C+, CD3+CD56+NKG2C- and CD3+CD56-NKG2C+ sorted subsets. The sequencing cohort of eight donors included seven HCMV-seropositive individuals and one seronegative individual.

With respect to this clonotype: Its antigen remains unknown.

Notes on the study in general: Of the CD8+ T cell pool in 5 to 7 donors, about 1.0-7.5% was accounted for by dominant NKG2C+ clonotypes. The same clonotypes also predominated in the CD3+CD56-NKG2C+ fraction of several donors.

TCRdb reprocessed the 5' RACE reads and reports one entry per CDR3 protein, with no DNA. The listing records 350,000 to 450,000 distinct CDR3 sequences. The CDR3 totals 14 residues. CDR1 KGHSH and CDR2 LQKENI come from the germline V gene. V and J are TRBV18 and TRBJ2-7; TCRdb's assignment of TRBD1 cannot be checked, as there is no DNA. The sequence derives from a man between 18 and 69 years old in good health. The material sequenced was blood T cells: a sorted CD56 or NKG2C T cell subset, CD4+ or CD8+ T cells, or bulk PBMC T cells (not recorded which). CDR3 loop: CASSLYGAVNEQYF.